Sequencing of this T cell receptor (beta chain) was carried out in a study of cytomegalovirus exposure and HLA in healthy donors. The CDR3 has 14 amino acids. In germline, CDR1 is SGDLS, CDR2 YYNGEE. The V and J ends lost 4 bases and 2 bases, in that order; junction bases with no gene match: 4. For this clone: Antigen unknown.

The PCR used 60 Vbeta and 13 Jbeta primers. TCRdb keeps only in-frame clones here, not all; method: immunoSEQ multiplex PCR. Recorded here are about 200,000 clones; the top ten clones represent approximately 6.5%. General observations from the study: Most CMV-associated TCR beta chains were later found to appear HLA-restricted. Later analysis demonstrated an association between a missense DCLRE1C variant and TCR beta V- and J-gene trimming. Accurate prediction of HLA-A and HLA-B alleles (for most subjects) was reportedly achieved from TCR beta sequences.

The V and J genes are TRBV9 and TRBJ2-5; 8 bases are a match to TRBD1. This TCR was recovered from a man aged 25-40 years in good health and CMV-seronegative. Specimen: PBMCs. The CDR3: CASSTRTGQETQYF. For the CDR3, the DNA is TGTGCCAGCAGCACCCGGACAGGGCAAGAGACCCAGTACTTC.